Listed below are T cell receptor beta chains from one sample, sequenced in a study of blood T cell repertoires in COVID-19. The method was immunoSEQ multiplex PCR; TCRdb's version includes in-frame clones alone and lacks a portion of them. The sample carries 120,000 or so clones, around 90% recorded once. The specimen was peripheral blood. These receptors came from a human donor in a cohort sampled during active COVID-19. Each CDR3 is given with its conserved first and last residue. The D gene is left open where the match is weak. The size of a clone is reported for some rows only, either as once, few or many, or as a class for expanded clones.

>.|13|.|TRBJ1-6|TRBV5-1
CASSLKLDSPLHF
TGCGCCAGCAGCTTGAAACTCGATTCACCCCTCCACTTT
>.|12|.|TRBJ1-4|TRBV2
CASNRINEKLFF
TGTGCCAGCAACAGAATTAATGAAAAACTGTTTTTT
>.|15|TRBD2|TRBJ2-2|TRBV9
CASSPRGGNTGELFF
TGTGCCAGCTCCCCACGGGGGGGAAACACCGGGGAGCTGTTTTTT
>.|14|TRBD1|TRBJ1-1|TRBV29-1
CSARQGSGDTEAFF
TGCAGCGCGCGACAGGGGAGCGGGGACACTGAAGCTTTCTTT
>.|11|.|TRBJ1-1|TRBV6-5
CASSTTVEAFF
TGTGCCAGCAGTACGACAGTTGAAGCTTTCTTT
>.|15|.|TRBJ2-5|TRBV28
CASSFTGLEGETQYF
TGTGCCAGCAGTTTTACGGGGCTGGAGGGAGAGACCCAGTACTTC
>.|14|.|TRBJ2-1|TRBV6-6
CASSYGPRVLHQFF
TGTGCCAGCAGTTACGGGCCGCGGGTTCTGCATCAGTTCTTC
>.|12|.|TRBJ1-6|TRBV6-5
CASRNLNSPLHF
TGTGCCAGCAGGAACTTGAATTCACCCCTCCACTTT
>.|16|TRBD1|TRBJ2-7|TRBV13
CASSLEPRDRGREQYF
TGTGCCAGCAGCTTAGAACCCCGGGACAGGGGGCGGGAGCAGTACTTC
>.|16|TRBD2|TRBJ2-1|TRBV11-3
CASSLESSGEGNEQFF
TGTGCCAGCAGCTTAGAATCTTCCGGGGAGGGTAATGAGCAGTTCTTC
>.|13|.|TRBJ2-7|TRBV6-5
CASRRQGSDEQYF
TGTGCCAGCAGGAGGCAGGGGAGCGACGAGCAGTACTTC
>.|15|.|TRBJ2-2|TRBV7-7
CASSTGDSNTGELFF
TGTGCTAGCAGCACGGGGGATTCGAACACCGGGGAGCTGTTTTTT
>.|15|.|TRBJ1-4|TRBV7-8
CASSPYIAGNEKLFF
TGTGCCAGCAGCCCATACATAGCTGGTAATGAAAAACTGTTTTTT
>.|16|TRBD2|TRBJ2-2|TRBV14
CASSSGLAGYTGELFF
TGTGCCAGCAGCTCGGGACTAGCGGGATATACCGGGGAGCTGTTTTTT
>.|15|.|TRBJ2-1|TRBV11-3
CASSLQGGAYNEQFF
TGTGCCAGCAGCTTACAAGGAGGCGCCTACAATGAGCAGTTCTTC
>.|17|TRBD2|TRBJ2-3|TRBV7-9
CASSPGLAGGFTDTQYF
TGTGCCAGCAGCCCGGGACTAGCGGGGGGCTTCACAGATACGCAGTATTTT
>.|12|.|TRBJ2-7|TRBV20-1
CSASFEASEQYF
TGCAGTGCTAGTTTTGAGGCTTCCGAGCAGTACTTC
>.|19|.|TRBJ2-6|TRBV5-1
CASSIRAQGLSSGANVLTF
TGCGCCAGCAGCATCCGAGCCCAGGGCCTCAGCTCTGGGGCCAACGTCCTGACTTTC
>.|16|.|TRBJ1-6|TRBV28
CASSLSGSSYNSPLHF
TGTGCCAGCAGTTTGTCGGGGAGCTCCTATAATTCACCCCTCCACTTT
>.|16|TRBD2|TRBJ2-3|TRBV5-1
CASSLEGSGGTNTQYF
TGCGCCAGCAGCTTGGAGGGTAGCGGGGGGACAAATACGCAGTATTTT
>.|15|TRBD1|TRBJ2-1|TRBV7-9
CASSLELQGYNEQFF
TGTGCCAGCAGCTTAGAGCTACAGGGGTACAATGAGCAGTTCTTC
>.|16|TRBD2|TRBJ2-1|TRBV11-2
CASSFLAGLSYNEQFF
TGTGCCAGCAGCTTCTTAGCGGGGCTCTCCTACAATGAGCAGTTCTTC
>few|14|.|TRBJ2-1|TRBV18
CASSYGGSYNEQFF
TGTGCCAGCTCATATGGCGGGTCGTACAATGAGCAGTTCTTC
>.|12|TRBD1|TRBJ1-1|TRBV3-1/TRBV3-2
CASSQGQGLAFF
TGTGCCAGCAGCCAGGGACAGGGTTTGGCTTTCTTT
>.|15|TRBD1|TRBJ2-2|TRBV18
CASSKGQGTTGELFF
TGTGCCAGCTCAAAGGGACAGGGGACCACCGGGGAGCTGTTTTTT
>.|12|.|TRBJ2-3|TRBV7-9
CASGRGTDTQYF
TGTGCCAGCGGCCGTGGCACAGATACGCAGTATTTT
>.|14|TRBD1|TRBJ2-7|TRBV7-9
CASSPEGGIYEQYF
TGTGCCAGCAGCCCCGAAGGGGGCATCTACGAGCAGTACTTC
>.|19|TRBD2|TRBJ2-1|TRBV27
CASSTSGASGMSSYNEQFF
TGTGCCAGCAGTACATCAGGCGCTAGCGGCATGAGCTCCTACAATGAGCAGTTCTTC
>.|16|TRBD1|TRBJ1-1|TRBV6-6
CASSKGTGFGNTEAFF
TGTGCCAGCAGTAAGGGGACAGGGTTTGGGAACACTGAAGCTTTCTTT
>.|17|TRBD1|TRBJ2-5|TRBV7-9
CASSWRTGGKDRETQYF
TGTGCCAGCAGTTGGAGGACAGGGGGTAAAGATCGAGAGACCCAGTACTTC
>few|14|.|TRBJ2-7|TRBV10-2
CASWLGAGSYEQYF
TGCGCCAGCTGGCTTGGGGCCGGCTCCTACGAGCAGTACTTC
>.|16|TRBD1|TRBJ2-6|TRBV28
CASSYRGVSGANVLTF
TGTGCCAGCAGTTACAGGGGGGTCTCTGGGGCCAACGTCCTGACTTTC
>.|15|TRBD1|TRBJ2-1|TRBV30
CAWMPGTGADNEQFF
TGTGCCTGGATGCCCGGGACAGGGGCGGACAATGAGCAGTTCTTC
>few|16|TRBD2|TRBJ2-2|TRBV7-7
CASSQSGTSVAGELFF
TGTGCTAGCAGCCAATCCGGGACTAGCGTTGCCGGGGAGCTGTTTTTT
>.|12|.|TRBJ1-1|TRBV7-9
CASRTGYTEAFF
TGTGCCAGCAGGACAGGTTACACTGAAGCTTTCTTT
>.|17|TRBD1|TRBJ1-2|TRBV7-2
CASSFGTGLGLSYGYTF
TGTGCCAGCAGCTTCGGGACAGGGTTAGGGTTAAGCTATGGCTACACCTTC
>.|15|TRBD2|TRBJ2-3|TRBV24-1
CATSDNAGGIDTQYF
TGTGCCACCAGTGATAATGCGGGGGGCATCGATACGCAGTATTTT
>.|13|TRBD2|TRBJ2-1|TRBV9
CASSVETSGEQFF
TGTGCCAGCAGCGTAGAAACTAGCGGCGAGCAGTTCTTC
>many|12|.|TRBJ1-1|TRBV29-1
CSVVWGGTEAFF
TGCAGCGTTGTTTGGGGAGGCACTGAAGCTTTCTTT
>once|12|.|TRBJ2-1|TRBV11-3
CASSLALGEQFF
TGTGCCAGCAGCTTAGCACTAGGGGAGCAGTTCTTC
>.|16|TRBD2|TRBJ2-1|TRBV7-6
CASSPTGTNVPSEQFF
TGTGCCAGCAGCCCAACCGGGACTAACGTCCCCAGTGAGCAGTTCTTC
>.|13|.|TRBJ2-7|TRBV30
CAWSGQAPYEQYF
TGTGCCTGGAGTGGGCAGGCACCCTACGAGCAGTACTTC
>.|13|.|TRBJ1-5|TRBV6-5
CASSRDNNQPQHF
TGTGCCAGCAGCCGGGACAACAATCAGCCCCAGCATTTT
>.|14|.|TRBJ2-7|TRBV7-7
CASSLSLDFYEQYF
TGTGCTAGCAGCCTAAGCCTAGACTTCTACGAGCAGTACTTC
>.|17|TRBD2|TRBJ2-3|TRBV2
CASSVFSGRSHTDTQYF
TGTGCCAGCAGCGTTTTTAGCGGGAGGTCCCATACGGATACGCAGTATTTT
>.|17|TRBD2|TRBJ2-2|TRBV3-1/TRBV3-2
CASSHTTSGGAIGELFF
TGTGCCAGCAGCCATACCACTAGCGGGGGGGCCATCGGGGAGCTGTTTTTT